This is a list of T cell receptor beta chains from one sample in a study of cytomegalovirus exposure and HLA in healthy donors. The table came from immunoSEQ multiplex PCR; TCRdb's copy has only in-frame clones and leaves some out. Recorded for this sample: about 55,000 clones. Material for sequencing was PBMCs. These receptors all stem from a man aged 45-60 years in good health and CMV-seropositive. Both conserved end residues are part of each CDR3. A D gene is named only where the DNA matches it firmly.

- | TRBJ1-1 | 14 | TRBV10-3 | TGTGCCATCAGTGCGAGGCAGGGGAAAACTGAAGCTTTCTTT | CAISARQGKTEAFF
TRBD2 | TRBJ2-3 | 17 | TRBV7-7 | TGTGCTAGCAGCCCGAATGGACTAGCGTGGGGCACAGATACGCAGTATTTT | CASSPNGLAWGTDTQYF
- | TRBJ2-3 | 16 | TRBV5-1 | TGCGCCAGCAGCCGTGCCGGGACACGAGGCACAGATACGCAGTATTTT | CASSRAGTRGTDTQYF
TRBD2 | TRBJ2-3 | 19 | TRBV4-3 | TGCGCCAGCAGCCAAGGGCCTAGCGGGAGGGCCCTGGGGGCAGATACGCAGTATTTT | CASSQGPSGRALGADTQYF
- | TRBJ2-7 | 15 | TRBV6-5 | TGTGCCAGCAGTTACTTAGCCAGGGGGGTTCACGAGCAGTACTTC | CASSYLARGVHEQYF
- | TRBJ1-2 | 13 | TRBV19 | TGTGCCAGTAAGCAGGGGCGCGACTATGGCTACACCTTC | CASKQGRDYGYTF
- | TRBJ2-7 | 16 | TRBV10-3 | TGTGCCATCAGTGAGCTGGAAGTGAGGGAAGTCTACGAGCAGTACTTC | CAISELEVREVYEQYF
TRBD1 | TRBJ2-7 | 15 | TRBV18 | TGTGCCAGCTCACCACAGGGGGCAAGGTCCTACGAGCAGTACTTC | CASSPQGARSYEQYF
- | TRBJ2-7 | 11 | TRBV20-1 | TGCAGTGCTGGGCAGTCCTACGAGCAGTACTTC | CSAGQSYEQYF
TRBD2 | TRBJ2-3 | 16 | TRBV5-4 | TGTGCCAGCAGTTCGGGACTAGCGGGAGGCACAGATACGCAGTATTTT | CASSSGLAGGTDTQYF
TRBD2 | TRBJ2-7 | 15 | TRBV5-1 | TGCGCCAGCAGCCCGACTAGCGGGCAATCCTACGAGCAGTACTTC | CASSPTSGQSYEQYF
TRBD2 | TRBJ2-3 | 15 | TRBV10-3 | TGTGCCATCAGCCCACCTTGGGCGGGGGGGAATACGCAGTATTTT | CAISPPWAGGNTQYF
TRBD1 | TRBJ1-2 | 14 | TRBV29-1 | TGCAGCGTCGGAACCCCGGGACAGAACTATGGCTACACCTTC | CSVGTPGQNYGYTF
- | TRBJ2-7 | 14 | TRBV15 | TGTGCCACCAGCAGAGAACGGGGATCCTACGAGCAGTACTTC | CATSRERGSYEQYF
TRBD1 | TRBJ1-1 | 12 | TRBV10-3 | TGTGCCATCAGTGAACAGGGGTCTGAAGCTTTCTTT | CAISEQGSEAFF
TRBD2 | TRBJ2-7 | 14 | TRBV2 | TGTGCCAGCAGCGGACGGGGAGGGGCCTACGAGCAGTACTTC | CASSGRGGAYEQYF
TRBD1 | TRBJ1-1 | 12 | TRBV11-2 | TGTGCCAGCAGCTTAGGGACAGGGGAAGCTTTCTTT | CASSLGTGEAFF
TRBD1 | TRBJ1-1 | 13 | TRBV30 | TGTGCCTGGCAGACAGGGCCGAACACTGAAGCTTTCTTT | CAWQTGPNTEAFF
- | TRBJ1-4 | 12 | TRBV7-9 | TGTGCCAGCAGCCCGCCGGGCGGGAAACTGTTTTTT | CASSPPGGKLFF
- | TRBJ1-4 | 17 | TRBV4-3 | TGCGCCAGCAGCCAAGGTCCGAACGGGGGACCTAATGAAAAACTGTTTTTT | CASSQGPNGGPNEKLFF
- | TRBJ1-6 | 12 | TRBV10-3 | TGTGCCATTCGGGAACACGGTTCACCCCTCCACTTT | CAIREHGSPLHF
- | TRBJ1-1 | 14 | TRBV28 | TGTGCCAGCAGTTTATGGGAGGGAAACACTGAAGCTTTCTTT | CASSLWEGNTEAFF
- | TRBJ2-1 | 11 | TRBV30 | TGTGCCTGGAGCAGGGTCAATGAGCAGTTCTTC | CAWSRVNEQFF
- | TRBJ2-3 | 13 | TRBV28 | TGTGCCAGCAGTTTCTCTGGAGAAGATACGCAGTATTTT | CASSFSGEDTQYF
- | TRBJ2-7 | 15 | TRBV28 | TGTGCCAGCAGCAATCCCGGTGGGCGAAAATACGAGCAGTACTTC | CASSNPGGRKYEQYF
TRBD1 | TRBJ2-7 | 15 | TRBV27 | TGTGCCAGCAGTTTATGGGGACAGGGGGCCTACGAGCAGTACTTC | CASSLWGQGAYEQYF
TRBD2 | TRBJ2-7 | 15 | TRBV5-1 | TGCGCCAGCAGCTCAAATAGCGGGAGGATGTACGAGCAGTACTTC | CASSSNSGRMYEQYF
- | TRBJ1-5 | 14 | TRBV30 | TGTGCCTGGAGTGTATCCAGGGTGGGTCAGCCCCAGCATTTT | CAWSVSRVGQPQHF
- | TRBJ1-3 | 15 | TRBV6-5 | TGTGCCAGCAGGCCGACAGCTCCCTCTGGAAACACCATATATTTT | CASRPTAPSGNTIYF
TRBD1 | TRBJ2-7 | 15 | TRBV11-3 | TGTGCCGGCAGCCCTGGGACAGGGGGGCTACGGGAGCAGTACTTC | CAGSPGTGGLREQYF
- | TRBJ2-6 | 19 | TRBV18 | TGTGCCAGCTCACCCTCAGCACAGGGTCCGGGGTCTGGGGCCAACGTCCTGACTTTC | CASSPSAQGPGSGANVLTF